The 9 T cell receptor beta chains below come from one sample, sequenced in a study of blood T cell repertoires in COVID-19. TCRdb keeps only in-frame clones here, not all; method: immunoSEQ multiplex PCR. The sample holds hundreds of thousands of clones, around nine tenths seen once. Material for sequencing was peripheral blood. The receptors originated from a woman aged 55-70 years who had recovered from COVID-19.

The chain combines TRBV4-3 with TRBJ2-1, with D tentatively TRBD2 (5 bases). The length of the CDR3 is 17 residues. Germline V gene sequence: CDR1 LGHNA, CDR2 YSLEER. V was cut by 1 base and J by 2 bases, with 15 bases left in between. CDR3 amino acids: CASSQGYLSGTYNEQFF. In DNA form, the CDR3 reads TGCGCCAGCAGCCAAGGCTATCTGAGCGGAACCTACAATGAGCAGTTCTTC.

The CDR3 region has the DNA TGTGCCAGCAGCTTGACGAGGGGCACAGATACGCAGTATTTT. Encoded protein: CASSLTRGTDTQYF. The J gene is TRBJ2-3, the V gene TRBV11-1; a possible D gene is TRBD2 (5 bases). The CDR3 contains 14 residues. CDR1 is SGHAT, CDR2 FQDESV, per germline (reference sequence). Trimming took 3 bases from V and 1 from J, leaving 8 bases between them.

V gene TRBV12-3 or TRBV12-4 combines with J gene TRBJ1-2; D might be TRBD1 (6 bases). The CDR3 length is 13 residues. V lost 6 bases and J 4 bases, leaving 12 bases between the germline ends. CDR3 protein: CASSPRGGYGYTF. As DNA, the CDR3 is TGTGCCAGCAGCCCCAGGGGTGGCTATGGCTACACCTTC.

The chain carries TRBV10-3 and TRBJ2-3; TRBD1 agrees at 11 bases. V lost 7 bases to trimming and J lost 2 bases; unmatched junction nucleotides: 8. CDR1 and CDR2 (germline): ENHRY, SYGVKD. The CDR3 has 16 residues. CDR3 bases: TGTGCCATCACAATGGGGACAGGGGGAGACACAGATACGCAGTATTTT. Protein product: CAITMGTGGDTDTQYF.

The chain recombines TRBV5-1 with TRBJ1-4, with a tentative D call TRBD1 (6 bases). The CDR3 is 16 residues long. CDR1 is SGHRS and CDR2 is YFSETQ in the germline V gene. V shed 2 bases and J shed 0 bases, with 11 bases lying between them. Here the CDR3 reads CASSLPDRTTNEKLFF. CDR3 sequence (DNA): TGCGCCAGCAGCTTACCCGACAGGACAACTAATGAAAAACTGTTTTTT.

The V call is TRBV5-1, the J call TRBJ2-1; TRBD1 matches at 7 bases. Germline CDR1 and CDR2: SGHRS and YFSETQ. The junction had 9 bases not matched to a gene; V was cut back by 6 bases and J by 9 bases. The CDR3 is made up of 13 amino acids. This CDR3 reads CASTGQNRGEQFF. For the CDR3, the DNA is TGCGCCAGCACGGGCCAGAACAGGGGTGAGCAGTTCTTC.

In this sample, this clone turned up once. V gene TRBV13 combines with J gene TRBJ2-1; D possibly corresponds to TRBD1 (5 bases). The CDR3 extends over 15 amino acids. Germline values: CDR1 PRHDT, CDR2 FYEKMQ (reference sequence). The V end was cut by 6 bases, the J end by 0 bases, with 12 bases between. CDR3 nucleotides: TGTGCCAGCAGTCGGGCTGGGGCCTCCTACAATGAGCAGTTCTTC. This sequence encodes CASSRAGASYNEQFF.

The chain couples TRBV7-9 to TRBJ2-7; possible D gene TRBD2, 5 bases. Trimming pared 0 bases from V and 1 base from J, leaving 13 bases between. The CDR3 has 16 residues. CDR1 and CDR2 (germline): SEHNR, FQNEAQ (reference sequence). CDR3 residues: CASSLAPGEGSYEQYF. DNA for the CDR3: TGTGCCAGCAGCTTAGCGCCGGGCGAGGGATCCTACGAGCAGTACTTC.

The gene calls are TRBV5-8 and TRBJ2-3, with 8 bases that match TRBD2. The V gene's germline CDR1 is SGHTS and CDR2 YDEGEE. This CDR3 region has 17 residues. Losses at the gene ends were 2 bases for V and 5 bases for J; bases not matched to a gene: 13. The CDR3 DNA sequence: TGTGCCAGCAGCTTCGGGGGGGCAGGACCTTTCGGAGATACGCAGTATTTT. This codes for CASSFGGAGPFGDTQYF. The complete variable domain, with remaining parts taken from reference TRBV5-8 and TRBJ2-3, reads EAGVTQSPTHLIKTRGQQATLRCSPISGHTSVYWYQQALGLGLQFLLWYDEGEERNRGNFPPRFSGRQFPNYSSELNVNALELEDSALYLCASSFGGAGPFGDTQYFGPGTRLTVL.